These 19 T cell receptor beta chains came from one sample sequenced in a study of T cell changes during pregnancy in multiple sclerosis. TCRdb's table, derived via immunoSEQ multiplex PCR, lists solely in-frame clones and lacks some. The sample consists of around 62,000 clones, less than 95% of them appearing once. This specimen was peripheral blood, taken in the second trimester of pregnancy. Receptors were obtained from a female donor in good health, enrolled as a control in a pregnancy study.

This chain links TRBV19 with TRBJ1-2, with 10 nucleotides matching TRBD1. The CDR3 has 15 amino acids. With 3 bases clipped from V and 3 bases from J, the junction kept 4 bases outside the gene matches. CDR1 and CDR2 (germline): LNHDA, SQIVND (reference sequence). In DNA form, the CDR3 reads TGTGCCAGTAGTATCAGGGGACAGGGGTACTATGGCTACACCTTC. Protein product: CASSIRGQGYYGYTF. Full variable domain (remainder filled in from reference TRBV19 and TRBJ1-2): DGGITQSPKYLFRKEGQNVTLSCEQNLNHDAMYWYRQDPGQGLRLIYYSQIVNDFQKGDIAEGYSVSREKKESFPLTVTSAQKNPTAFYLCASSIRGQGYYGYTFGSGTRLTVV.

Comments on this clone: At one boundary the junction diverges from the germline segment, which might be a read error. The rearrangement uses TRBV7-7 and TRBJ2-7; D is perhaps TRBD1 (6 bases). Looked up from germline, CDR1 is SSHAT and CDR2 is FNYEAQ (reference sequence). This CDR3 comprises 16 residues. DNA for the CDR3: TGTGCTAGCAGCTTGGGGACACCGGATCACTCCTACGAGCAGTACTTC. As protein: CASSLGTPDHSYEQYF. The whole variable domain, filled in from reference TRBV7-7 and TRBJ2-7, reads GAGVSQSPRYKVTKRGQDVTLRCDPISSHATLYWYQQALGQGPEFLTYFNYEAQPDKSGLPSDRFSAERPEGSISTLTIQRTEQRDSAMYRCASSLGTPDHSYEQYFGPGTRLTVT.

This clone occurred once. The V and J genes are TRBV5-1 and TRBJ2-1; 7 nucleotides agree with TRBD1. CDR3 size: 16 residues. Germline V gives CDR1 SGHRS, CDR2 YFSETQ. The V segment lost 4 bases and the J segment 7 bases; nucleotides outside the gene matches: 14. In DNA form, the CDR3 reads TGCGCCAGCAGCCTGAGCCCAGGGGGTTTAGGGAATGAGCAGTTCTTC. This codes for CASSLSPGGLGNEQFF.

The V and J genes are TRBV6-6 and TRBJ2-5, with D possibly matching TRBD1 (6 bases). V was shortened by 0 bases and J by 5 bases, with 16 bases between the two germline ends. Germline V CDR1 and CDR2: MNHNY, SVGAGI (reference sequence). The CDR3 is 16 amino acids. DNA of the CDR3: TGTGCCAGCAGTTACTCGAGGGTCGGCAGGGGCGAGACCCAGTACTTC. This sequence encodes CASSYSRVGRGETQYF.

The chain recombines TRBV18 with TRBJ2-1, with a tentative D call TRBD2 (5 bases). Germline lookup yields CDR1 KGHSH and CDR2 LQKENI. Trimming left V 0 bases short and J 12 bases short, with 21 bases between. This CDR3 region has 16 residues. Here the CDR3 reads CASSPPEDLHNDGQFF. The CDR3 region has the DNA TGTGCCAGCTCACCACCGGAGGACCTCCACAATGACGGGCAGTTCTTC.

This clone showed up just once. The chain has TRBV4-1 and TRBJ1-2; D possibly corresponds to TRBD1 (6 bases). The V gene lost 2 bases and the J gene lost 0 bases, with 16 bases spanning the gap. The germline V gene encodes CDR1 MGHRA and CDR2 YSYEKL. The CDR3 runs 17 residues. The CDR3 region is CASSQLVGTTSNYGYTF. The CDR3 DNA is TGCGCCAGCAGCCAATTGGTAGGGACAACCTCTAACTATGGCTACACCTTC.

The chain carries TRBV27 and TRBJ2-7; 7 bases map to TRBD2. The V segment lost 0 bases and the J segment 2 bases; nucleotides outside the gene matches: 1. The CDR3 is 14 residues long. The germline V gene has CDR1 MNHEY and CDR2 SMNVEV (reference sequence). The chain's CDR3 is CASSLSGGTYEQYF. The CDR3 nucleotides read TGTGCCAGCAGTTTATCGGGGGGGACCTACGAGCAGTACTTC.

This clone was detected only once. The chain combines TRBV2 with TRBJ1-2; D is uncertain. Trimming removed 6 bases at V and 1 base at J, with 9 bases between. The CDR3 runs 13 residues. Germline loops: CDR1 SNHLY, CDR2 FYNNEI. In DNA form, the CDR3 reads TGTGCCAGCAGGCCCGGCGGTAACTATGGCTACACCTTC. This translates into CASRPGGNYGYTF.

The J gene is TRBJ2-7, the V gene TRBV6-1; TRBD1 is a possible D gene (6 bases). The CDR3 contains 16 residues. Per the germline V gene, CDR1 is MNHNS and CDR2 is SASEGT. V lost 3 bases to trimming and J lost 3 bases, with 18 bases between them. CDR3 DNA: TGTGCCAGCAGTGACGACCCCGACAGGTACGGCTACGAGCAGTACTTC. Its protein is CASSDDPDRYGYEQYF.

The rearrangement uses TRBV27 and TRBJ2-1; weak D call: TRBD1 (5 bases). The CDR3 has 13 amino acids. Germline lookup yields CDR1 MNHEY and CDR2 SMNVEV (reference sequence). V dropped 1 base and J dropped 10 bases, with 11 bases sitting between them. The CDR3 protein is CASSLYIHREQFF. The CDR3, as DNA: TGTGCCAGCAGTTTATATATTCACAGGGAGCAGTTCTTC.

This clone has a single count. V gene TRBV19 combines with J gene TRBJ1-2, with 7 bases fitting TRBD1. From germline, CDR1 is LNHDA and CDR2 SQIVND (reference sequence). The V gene end was trimmed by 1 base and the J gene end by 4 bases; junction bases not matched to a gene: 6. The CDR3 spans 15 residues. CDR3 DNA sequence: TGTGCCAGTAGTATAGGCAACAGGGGCGTCTATGGCTACACCTTC. Residues: CASSIGNRGVYGYTF.

The chain uses TRBV5-6 and TRBJ2-3, with 7 bases aligning to TRBD2. The CDR3 contains 14 residues. The germline CDR1 and CDR2 sequences are SGHDT and YYEEEE. Germline trimming cut 5 bases from V and 0 bases from J; bases unmatched to any gene: 3. The CDR3, as DNA: TGTGCCAGCAGGCGACTAGCTAGCACAGATACGCAGTATTTT. As protein: CASRRLASTDTQYF.

The CDR3 reads CASSPGQRYGYTF. CDR3 in DNA: TGTGCCAGCAGCCCTGGACAGCGCTATGGCTACACCTTC. This rearrangement joins TRBV11-2 to TRBJ1-2; D is perhaps TRBD1 (6 bases). The germline CDR1 and CDR2 sequences are SGHAT and FQNNGV. V shed 5 bases and J shed 4 bases, with 11 bases lying between them. CDR3 size: 13 residues.

Of note for this clone: The germline gene is not matched at one end of the junction; a read error may be the cause. The gene calls are TRBV7-7 and TRBJ2-5, with a weak D call TRBD1 (6 bases). The V gene's germline CDR1 is SSHAT and CDR2 FNYEAQ (reference sequence). The CDR3 loop spans 16 amino acids. CDR3 DNA sequence: TGTGCTAGCAGCTTAGACAACCTGGGGGCGGGAGAGACCCAGTACTTC. The encoded protein is CASSLDNLGAGETQYF.

The rearrangement joins TRBV4-1 to TRBJ1-2; D possibly corresponds to TRBD1 (5 bases). The germline V gene encodes CDR1 MGHRA and CDR2 YSYEKL. V lost 0 bases, J lost 4 bases, and 15 bases lay in between. The CDR3 sequence is 16 residues long. As DNA, the CDR3 is TGCGCCAGCAGCCAAGATCTCCCTGCAGGGCTCTATGGCTACACCTTC. Protein: CASSQDLPAGLYGYTF.

The chain links TRBV28 to TRBJ1-5; 10 nucleotides match TRBD1. Germline lookup yields CDR1 MDHEN and CDR2 SYDVKM. V lost 6 bases, J lost 6 bases, and 5 bases stayed unmatched. The CDR3 is made up of 14 amino acids. The CDR3 bases are TGTGCCAGCAGCCCCGGGACAGGGGTTCAGCCCCAGCATTTT. Residues: CASSPGTGVQPQHF.

V is TRBV27 and J is TRBJ1-2, with 11 bases that match TRBD1. J lost 7 bases, V lost 8 bases, and 9 bases had no gene match. CDR1 is MNHEY and CDR2 is SMNVEV in the germline V gene (reference sequence). There are 14 residues in the CDR3. CDR3 sequence reads: CASGLGQGGGGYTF. CDR3 in DNA: TGTGCCAGCGGGCTGGGACAGGGGGGTGGTGGCTACACCTTC.

The CDR3 bases are TGTGCCAGCACCCGACCGGGGGAAGTGGACATTCAGTACTTC. Its translation is CASTRPGEVDIQYF. The chain couples TRBV13 to TRBJ2-4; perhaps TRBD2 as D (6 bases). Looked up from germline, CDR1 is PRHDT and CDR2 is FYEKMQ (reference sequence). The CDR3 loop spans 14 amino acids. Trimming took off 7 bases at V and 8 bases at J, with 18 bases between the two ends.

The chain recombines TRBV29-1 with TRBJ2-7, with D possibly TRBD1 on 6 matching bases. CDR3 length equals 13 residues. Germline CDR1 and CDR2: SQVTM and ANQGSEA. Trimming took off 7 bases at V and 0 bases at J, with 13 bases between the two ends. The CDR3 spells CSDPQGTSYEQYF. CDR3 bases: TGCAGCGATCCACAGGGAACCTCCTACGAGCAGTACTTC.